The present entry profiles one TCR beta chain with its context. This clonotype occurred a few times. The target of this receptor is not known. No base-level quality is on record; no much larger clone is a single base apart. Library preparation used 5' RACE. TCRdb shows the sequencer as Illumina HiSeq 2000. Template switching added a universal primer binding site, and the final cDNA carried a unique molecular identifier that allowed TCR cDNA molecules to be counted accurately. Specific primers in the conserved constant-segment region were used to synthesize first-strand cDNA for the TCR alpha and beta chains. Each cDNA library was double barcoded, with a SMART-Mk sample barcode plus Illumina barcodes, to control for contamination. TruSeq adapter sequences, together with Illumina sample barcodes, were added in two successive PCR steps. Sequencing of the TCR alpha and beta cDNA libraries was done on the Illumina HiSeq platform using custom primers. As for the authors' bioinformatics: MiGEC was used to process raw reads and extract unique molecular identifiers, and MiXCR was used to find CDR3 positions. For each individual, recombination models were inferred using an EM algorithm with the repgenHMM and IGoR tools. Shared clonotypes were analyzed with the tcR package in R, and sharing was normalized by the product of cloneset sizes. To study raw recombination free of thymic and clonal selection effects, out-of-frame nonproductive sequences were analyzed. Using fastp at Q25 and MiXCR, TCRdb reprocessed the public reads and kept productive beta chains. Here each entry gathers all rows of one CDR3 protein and keeps the most common genes and DNA. The V and J calls reflect TCRdb's pipeline rather than the authors' work. The sample table lists about 190,000 distinct CDR3 sequences, about 16% of them with a count of one. The leading ten clones occupy 40% to 45% of the sample.

The source of the sample is a study of identical twins (TCRdb year 2016). For context, the study as a whole: The study deep-sequenced TCR alpha and beta repertoires from monozygotic twins, unrelated adults of various ages and cord blood to test whether fetal clonotypes persist. Replicate twin experiments were performed at different times using different library preparation protocols to rule out contamination. Points the paper makes about the study in general: Zero-insertion analyses could be partly confounded by invariant T cells such as MAIT and iNKT, though diverse VJ usage argued against such confounding for most clonotypes. Abundant cord blood beta clonotypes carried fewer insertions; young adult naive repertoires showed a weaker similar trend, while memory repertoires showed none. Because the same donors could not be followed over many years, the conclusions relied on cross-sectional statistical analysis. Recombination models systematically underestimated out-of-frame TCR alpha sharing in monozygotic twins but agreed with sharing between unrelated individuals. A weaker excess of twin sharing was found in beta out-of-frame sequences because the signal-to-noise ratio was lowered by fewer shared sequences. Compared with coincidental sharing between unrelated individuals, an excess of low generation-probability sequences was observed among out-of-frame TCR alpha sequences shared between twins.

Every donor was a healthy Caucasian. Three pairs of female monozygotic twins, all aged roughly 18 to 29 years, made up the twin cohort. Positive isolation kits from Invitrogen were used to isolate CD4+ and CD8+ T cell populations. The same sample was also studied in work on T cells expressing NK-cell markers. As that second study puts it: In sorted CD3+CD56+NKG2C+, CD3+CD56+NKG2C- and CD3+CD56-NKG2C+ T-cell subsets from eight donors, TCR beta-chain repertoires were profiled. Among the eight sequenced donors, seven were HCMV-seropositive and one was HCMV-seronegative. To restrict sorting to alphabetaTCR-expressing T cells, an anti-gammadeltaTCR antibody was added in several experiments. For about 6 donors, the dominant CD3+CD56+NKG2C+ clonotypes were among the top 10 CD8+ clonotypes and accounted for roughly 1.0-7.5% of CD8+ T cells. Those dominant clonotypes were again the most abundant among CD3+CD56-NKG2C+ cells in a few donors, at roughly 25-60.1%. It remained unclear whether the expanded NKG2C-expressing T cell clones were specific for HCMV antigens. Randomly selected healthy volunteers, three men and five women, were used as the eight sequenced donors. HCMV serostatus was determined by detecting HCMV-specific IgG in serum with a commercial ELISA kit. MIGEC handled demultiplexing of the reads and grouping by UMI, while MiTCR was used to assemble and quantify clonotypes. To exclude erroneous sequences, only TCR cDNA sequences supported by at least two reads were retained. The tcR package was used for downstream repertoire analysis, and clonotypes were matched across fractions by CDR3 nucleotide sequence plus V segment. VDJmatch was used to annotate antigen specificity against VDJdb, with one amino acid substitution in CDR3 permitted.

Sequencing was done on a sample of CD8+ T cells sorted from blood. The source is a woman under 30 in good health.

At the DNA level, the sequence is TGCAGTGCTTTGGTCAGTGGCTACACCTTC. It encodes CSALVSGYTF. Rearrangement joined TRBV20-1 to TRBJ1-2, with no D gene named confidently. The germline V gene (reference sequence) gives CDR1 as DFQATT and CDR2 as SNEGSKA. The CDR3 covers 10 residues, taking in both the cysteine and the phenylalanine. Kept here is only the CDR3 DNA, which spans 30 bases and is read in frame from base 1. Trimming takes 5 bases from V and 7 bases from J, and the germline ends sit 8 bases apart.